Presented here are 26 T cell receptor beta chains from one specimen sequenced in a study of CD8+ T cells in alopecia areata. RNA, once extracted, was reverse transcribed into cDNA for use as the sequencing template. Assay used: immunoSEQ multiplex PCR; TCRdb lists only in-frame clones, some missing. The sample contains 150,000 to 250,000 clones, roughly 60% of which appear only once. This sample's treatment: oral pan-JAK inhibitor, 5-10 mg twice daily. The specimen was CD4+ T cells sorted from blood, collected at week 24, from a patient treated with tofacitinib. The receptor set was obtained from a human donor with alopecia areata.

The V gene is TRBV30, the J gene TRBJ1-2; possible D gene TRBD1, 6 bases. CDR1 is GTSNPN, CDR2 SVGIG, per germline (reference sequence). V was pared by 7 bases and J by 4 bases, with 19 bases between. The CDR3 consists of 14 residues. CDR3 residues: CAYLLLHRVYGYTF. CDR3 DNA sequence: TGTGCCTACCTCCTACTACACAGGGTCTATGGCTACACCTTC.

This clone has more than one count but fewer than ten. J is TRBJ2-3 and V is TRBV7-2; a possible D gene is TRBD2 (6 bases). Trimming took off 5 bases at V and 2 bases at J, with 14 bases between the two ends. CDR1 is SGHTA and CDR2 is FQGNSA in the germline V gene. There are 15 residues in the CDR3. The CDR3 coding sequence is TGTGCCAGCAGCCCCGCTTCTAGCGTCACAGATACGCAGTATTTT. As protein: CASSPASSVTDTQYF.

Notes on this clone: Within the sample, other DNA sequences also encode this same CDR3. The rearrangement joins TRBV30 to TRBJ2-5; D assignment may be TRBD1 or TRBD2 (5 bases each). The germline V and J ends were trimmed by 4 bases and 2 bases, with 8 bases remaining between them. The CDR3 extends over 12 amino acids. Germline CDR1 and CDR2: GTSNPN and SVGIG (reference sequence). CDR3 in amino acids: CAWTGGQETQYF. In DNA form, the CDR3 reads TGTGCCTGGACTGGGGGTCAAGAGACCCAGTACTTC. Full variable domain (missing parts from reference TRBV30 and TRBJ2-5): SQTIHQWPATLVQPVGSPLSLECTVEGTSNPNLYWYRQAAGRGLQLLFYSVGIGQISSEVPQNLSASRPQDRQFILSSKKLLLSDSGFYLCAWTGGQETQYFGPGTRLLVL.

This clone was counted a few times. The V call is TRBV5-1, the J call TRBJ2-1; D is perhaps TRBD2 (5 bases). The V gene lost 3 bases and the J gene lost 4 bases, with 20 bases spanning the gap. CDR3 size: 17 residues. From germline, CDR1 is SGHRS and CDR2 YFSETQ. The DNA of the CDR3 is TGCGCCAGCAGCTGGAACCCGGCTGCTAGCCGTTACAATGAGCAGTTCTTC. Translation gives CASSWNPAASRYNEQFF.

CDR3 DNA: TGTGCCAGCAGCGTAGGGTTCCGAGGGGATGAGCAGTTCTTC. Its translation is CASSVGFRGDEQFF. The chain recombines TRBV9 with TRBJ2-1; D assignment may be TRBD1 or TRBD2 (5 bases each). V lost 0 bases and J lost 8, with 12 bases in between. The CDR3 totals 14 residues. In germline, CDR1 is SGDLS, CDR2 YYNGEE.

The CDR3 region has the DNA TGTGCCAGCAGAATGGGACTAGCGTCTCCCATCGAGCAGTACTTC. Protein: CASRMGLASPIEQYF. The rearrangement joins TRBV6-5 to TRBJ2-7, with 10 bases fitting TRBD2. The germline gives CDR1 MNHEY, CDR2 SVGAGI. V lost 6 bases to trimming and J lost 6 bases; unmatched junction nucleotides: 11. There are 15 residues in the CDR3.

The chain has TRBV5-6 and TRBJ1-2; D gene unclear. V shed 4 bases and J shed 2 bases, with 6 bases lying between them. The CDR3 consists of 12 residues. The germline V gene has CDR1 SGHDT and CDR2 YYEEEE. The CDR3 here is CASSPDNYGYTF. CDR3 DNA sequence: TGTGCCAGCAGCCCGGACAACTATGGCTACACCTTC. The entire variable domain, with the rest obtained from reference TRBV5-6 and TRBJ1-2, is as follows: DAGVTQSPTHLIKTRGQQVTLRCSPKSGHDTVSWYQQALGQGPQFIFQYYEEEERQRGNFPDRFSGHQFPNYSSELNVNALLLGDSALYLCASSPDNYGYTFGSGTRLTVV.

The chain recombines TRBV6-5 with TRBJ2-5; D call uncertain. Germline V gives CDR1 MNHEY, CDR2 SVGAGI. This CDR3 contains 11 residues. V was shortened by 6 bases and J by 4 bases, with 6 bases between the two germline ends. The CDR3 region is CASSPGETQYF. The DNA of the CDR3 is TGTGCCAGCAGCCCGGGAGAGACCCAGTACTTC.

The chain has TRBV5-1 and TRBJ2-4; D may be TRBD1 or TRBD2 (5 bases each). The CDR3 spans 14 residues. The V end lost 4 bases, the J end lost 4 bases, and 12 bases lay between the germline ends. Per the germline V gene, CDR1 is SGHRS and CDR2 is YFSETQ. The CDR3 sequence is CASSEPGRKNIQYF. In nucleotides, the CDR3 is TGCGCCAGCAGCGAACCGGGACGGAAAAACATTCAGTACTTC.

This rearrangement joins TRBV10-3 to TRBJ2-7, with D maybe TRBD1 (8 bases). Looked up from germline, CDR1 is ENHRY and CDR2 is SYGVKD. This CDR3 has 15 residues. Trimming removed 10 bases from V and 2 bases from J, with 21 bases in between. CDR3 sequence reads: CATKTDREGAYEQYF. The DNA of the CDR3 is TGTGCCACCAAGACGGACAGGGAGGGTGCCTACGAGCAGTACTTC.

This chain joins TRBV7-2 and TRBJ2-5; possible D gene TRBD2, 6 bases. The ends were cut back, 1 base at V and 6 bases at J, with 12 bases in the middle. CDR1 is SGHTA and CDR2 is FQGNSA in the germline V gene. The CDR3 is made up of 14 amino acids. The CDR3, as DNA: TGTGCCAGCAGCTTAGATGCGGGGCGGCAGACCCAGTACTTC. Amino acids: CASSLDAGRQTQYF. Filled out from reference TRBV7-2 and TRBJ2-5, the complete variable domain reads GAGVSQSPSNKVTEKGKDVELRCDPISGHTALYWYRQSLGQGLEFLIYFQGNSAPDKSGLPSDRFSAERTGGSVSTLTIQRTQQEDSAVYLCASSLDAGRQTQYFGPGTRLLVL.

The chain uses TRBV7-3 and TRBJ2-3; 11 bases line up with TRBD2. The trim removed 5 bases at V and 9 bases at J, leaving 10 bases unmatched. The CDR3 loop spans 15 amino acids. Per germline, CDR1 SGHTA and CDR2 FQGTGA. The CDR3 DNA reads TGTGCCAGCAGCCAAACTAGCGGGAGTGGTCGGACGCAGTATTTT. Translating gives CASSQTSGSGRTQYF.

The chain carries TRBV25-1 and TRBJ2-7; D not certain. Germline CDR1 MGHDK, CDR2 SYGVNS. V was pared by 6 bases and J by 3 bases, with 12 bases between. The CDR3 sequence is 13 residues long. This chain's CDR3 is CASRGEVDYEQYF. The CDR3 DNA reads TGTGCCAGCAGGGGTGAAGTGGACTACGAGCAGTACTTC.

On this clone: Other DNA sequences in the sample encode the same CDR3. V is TRBV5-1 and J is TRBJ2-3, with unresolved D. V lost 1 base, J lost 6 bases, and 6 bases lay in between. The germline V gene encodes CDR1 SGHRS and CDR2 YFSETQ. This CDR3 spans 12 amino acids. The CDR3 sequence is CASSLYGDTQYF. The CDR3 bases are TGCGCCAGCAGCTTGTACGGGGATACGCAGTATTTT.

This clone was seen a handful of times. The J gene is TRBJ2-2, the V gene TRBV5-6, with 11 positions matching TRBD2. This CDR3 is 16 amino acids long. V was clipped by 5 bases and J by 6 bases; unmatched bases: 9. CDR1 and CDR2 from the germline V gene are SGHDT and YYEEEE. The CDR3 is CASRGLGLAEPGELFF. The CDR3 DNA reads TGTGCCAGCAGGGGCCTGGGACTAGCGGAACCCGGGGAGCTGTTTTTT.

The chain has TRBV9 and TRBJ2-7, with 9 bases identical to TRBD1. There are 15 residues in the CDR3. From germline, CDR1 is SGDLS and CDR2 YYNGEE. The ends lost 3 bases at V and 0 bases at J; junction bases unmatched: 4. CDR3 sequence reads: CASSEGQGSSYEQYF. Written as DNA, the CDR3 is TGTGCCAGCAGCGAGGGACAGGGAAGCTCCTACGAGCAGTACTTC. Based on the CDR3 plus reference TRBV9 and TRBJ2-7, the full variable domain is DSGVTQTPKHLITATGQRVTLRCSPRSGDLSVYWYQQSLDQGLQFLIQYYNGEERAKGNILERFSAQQFPDLHSELNLSSLELGDSALYFCASSEGQGSSYEQYFGPGTRLTVT.

The sample holds a few counts of this clone. The chain is built from TRBV4-3 and TRBJ2-1, with TRBD2 identical over 8 bases. J was trimmed by 9 bases and V by 0 bases; bases with no gene match: 4. The germline CDR1 and CDR2 sequences are LGHNA and YSLEER. The CDR3 length is 14 residues. Here the CDR3 reads CASSQDRGGTEQFF. The CDR3, as DNA: TGCGCCAGCAGCCAAGATCGGGGGGGGACTGAGCAGTTCTTC.

This clone has more than one count but fewer than ten. The gene calls are TRBV7-7 and TRBJ2-3, with D perhaps matching TRBD1 or TRBD2 (6 bases each). Germline V CDR1 and CDR2: SSHAT, FNYEAQ (reference sequence). V lost 6 bases, J lost 6 bases, and 19 bases lay in between. CDR3 size: 15 residues. CDR3 loop: CASSPSGGLRDTQYF. CDR3 DNA: TGTGCCAGCAGTCCCTCCGGGGGCCTCCGCGATACGCAGTATTTT. The entire variable domain, with the rest obtained from reference TRBV7-7 and TRBJ2-3, is as follows: GAGVSQSPRYKVTKRGQDVTLRCDPISSHATLYWYQQALGQGPEFLTYFNYEAQPDKSGLPSDRFSAERPEGSISTLTIQRTEQRDSAMYRCASSPSGGLRDTQYFGPGTRLTVL.

CDR3 residues: CASSAEPGQGSSTNEKLFF. As DNA, the CDR3 is TGTGCCAGCAGCGCAGAACCGGGACAGGGATCTTCAACTAATGAAAAACTGTTTTTT. The chain uses TRBV7-7 and TRBJ1-4; 9 nucleotides match TRBD1. The CDR3 is made up of 19 amino acids. Germline assignment: CDR1 SSHAT and CDR2 FNYEAQ (reference sequence). Unmatched junction bases numbered 13, after V lost 5 bases and J lost 0 bases.

The chain combines TRBV28 with TRBJ2-7; TRBD1 is a possible D gene (8 bases). CDR3 length equals 15 residues. V dropped 4 bases and J dropped 4 bases, with 17 bases sitting between them. Germline V gives CDR1 MDHEN, CDR2 SYDVKM. The CDR3 region is CASSSAGQGGYEQYF. DNA for the CDR3: TGTGCCAGCAGTTCAGCTGGACAGGGAGGGTACGAGCAGTACTTC.

This chain's CDR3 is CASSHKSSGNTIYF. CDR3 bases: TGTGCCAGCAGCCATAAGAGCTCTGGAAACACCATATATTTT. The genes are TRBV11-2 and TRBJ1-3; D gene ambiguous. V was shortened by 5 bases and J by 0 bases, with 8 bases between the two germline ends. The CDR3 is 14 amino acids. Germline lookup yields CDR1 SGHAT and CDR2 FQNNGV.

This chain joins TRBV30 and TRBJ1-4; TRBD1 might be the D (5 bases). V was pared by 2 bases and J by 5 bases, with 12 bases between. The germline gives CDR1 GTSNPN, CDR2 SVGIG (reference sequence). This CDR3 has 14 residues. Here the CDR3 DNA reads TGTGCCTGGAGTCCCATCGGGACCAATGAAAAACTGTTTTTT. It yields the protein CAWSPIGTNEKLFF. Drawing the rest from reference TRBV30 and TRBJ1-4, the complete variable domain is SQTIHQWPATLVQPVGSPLSLECTVEGTSNPNLYWYRQAAGRGLQLLFYSVGIGQISSEVPQNLSASRPQDRQFILSSKKLLLSDSGFYLCAWSPIGTNEKLFFGSGTQLSVL.

The chain uses TRBV28 and TRBJ2-7; 7 bases agree with TRBD2. CDR3 size: 15 residues. Germline-derived CDR1 and CDR2 are MDHEN and SYDVKM. Losses at the gene ends were 3 bases for V and 3 bases for J; bases not matched to a gene: 8. For the CDR3, the DNA is TGTGCCAGCAGTTTTGGGCCTAGCGGCTACTACGAGCAGTACTTC. Amino acids: CASSFGPSGYYEQYF.

This rearrangement joins TRBV20-1 to TRBJ2-5, with no clear D. In germline, CDR1 is DFQATT, CDR2 SNEGSKA (reference sequence). The CDR3 loop spans 11 amino acids. Trimming removed 6 bases at V and 4 bases at J, with 9 bases between. CDR3 sequence reads: CSASGSETQYF. CDR3 sequence (DNA): TGCAGTGCGAGTGGTTCAGAGACCCAGTACTTC.

The rearrangement joins TRBV29-1 to TRBJ2-3, with D uncertain. Germline V gene data show CDR1 as SQVTM and CDR2 as ANQGSEA. The CDR3 covers 13 residues. With 6 bases removed from V and 0 bases from J, the gap between germline ends came to 10 bases. In DNA, the CDR3 is TGCAGCGTCCGGGCACCTAGCACAGATACGCAGTATTTT. Encoded protein: CSVRAPSTDTQYF.

This clone was observed a handful of times. The chain has TRBV19 and TRBJ1-2, with 9 bases identical to TRBD1. The V gene's germline CDR1 is LNHDA and CDR2 SQIVND (reference sequence). The CDR3 has 14 residues. J gave up 2 bases and V 7 bases, and 5 bases lay outside the gene matches. In nucleotides, the CDR3 is TGTGCCAGTACCATTGACAGGGGGAACTATGGCTACACCTTC. Encoded protein: CASTIDRGNYGYTF.